A single sample is the source of the 3 T cell receptor beta chains below, sequenced in a study of blood T cell repertoires in COVID-19. Clones were sequenced by immunoSEQ multiplex PCR, and TCRdb holds only the in-frame ones, with some missing. This sample has around 180,000 clones; roughly 70% occur once, and the top ten carry around 2.9%. Input material: peripheral blood. These receptors came from a woman of 80 years or more with acute or convalescent COVID-19.

The table lists this clone with a few counts. V and J are TRBV18 and TRBJ1-1, with D maybe TRBD1 (6 bases). V was pared by 5 bases and J by 4 bases, with 8 bases between. This CDR3 has 12 amino acids. Germline V CDR1 and CDR2: KGHSH, LQKENI. The CDR3, as DNA: TGTGCCAGCTCATCGGACAGCACTGAAGCTTTCTTT. Translating it yields CASSSDSTEAFF.

This rearrangement joins TRBV19 to TRBJ2-1; 7 bases match TRBD1. Germline values: CDR1 LNHDA, CDR2 SQIVND (reference sequence). The CDR3 covers 11 residues. Trimming removed 4 bases from V and 16 bases from J; junction bases left unmatched: 7. The CDR3 sequence: CASSTDRAAFF. CDR3 nucleotides: TGTGCCAGTAGTACCGACAGGGCGGCCTTCTTC.

This rearrangement joins TRBV30 to TRBJ1-2, with a possible D match to TRBD1 (6 bases). Germline V gene sequence: CDR1 GTSNPN, CDR2 SVGIG (reference sequence). Trimming removed 0 bases from V and 3 bases from J, with 11 bases in between. The CDR3 is 14 amino acids. The CDR3 coding sequence is TGTGCCTGGAGTGTAAACAGGGAAGACTATGGCTACACCTTC. This encodes CAWSVNREDYGYTF.